This TCR beta chain was found in a study of cytomegalovirus exposure and HLA in healthy donors. Study-level findings and limits: Judged likely to be a sequencing artifact was a cluster of highly shared sequence variants.

Researchers ran the PCR with 60 Vbeta and 13 Jbeta primers. Study processing details: In a later analysis, the count reached about 80 million unique TCR beta chains, with approximately 10 million shared. Measured with immunoSEQ multiplex PCR; TCRdb has only the in-frame clones, and not every one. V and J calls and clone size are given by that table; D and trimming were obtained from the DNA. This sample yields 150,000 to 200,000 clones, of which roughly 80% are seen a single time; roughly 2.3% belongs to the top ten. Germline CDR1 and CDR2: MGHRA and YSYEKL. V gave up 4 bases and J gave up 3 bases, with 10 bases separating them. The CDR3 runs to 13 residues. The table lists this clone with a count of one. Its specificity is not known.

The TCR sequence derives from a male donor in good health and CMV-seronegative. The chain employs TRBV4-1 and TRBJ2-7; TRBD1 is a possible D gene (6 bases). Sequencing was done on a sample of PBMCs. CDR3 amino acids: CASSLQQGYEQYF. The CDR3 coding sequence is TGCGCCAGCAGCCTACAACAGGGCTACGAGCAGTACTTC.